The rows below give T cell receptor beta chains drawn from one sample of a study of T cell responses to AZD1222 COVID-19 vaccine. Method: immunoSEQ multiplex PCR; TCRdb's copy keeps in-frame clones and lacks some. The repertoire has 120,000 or so clones, approximately 89% of them found once; the top ten carry under 7%. The input for sequencing was peripheral blood, taken on day 0 of AZD1222 vaccination. These receptors came from an adult in good health. CDR3s include the opening cysteine and the closing phenylalanine or tryptophan. A D gene is named only where the DNA matches it firmly. Not every row has a clone size; where given, it reads once, few, many or a size class.

v_call	d_call	clone_size	j_call	cdr3_aa	cdr3_nt
TRBV6-6	TRBD2	-	TRBJ2-3	CASSRTSGSGDTQYF	TGTGCCAGCAGCAGGACTAGCGGGAGTGGCGATACGCAGTATTTT
TRBV30	-	-	TRBJ2-1	CAWSVGAYNEQFF	TGTGCCTGGAGTGTGGGGGCCTACAATGAGCAGTTCTTC
TRBV5-6	-	-	TRBJ1-2	CASSPRSDGYTF	TGTGCCAGCAGTCCGCGTTCCGATGGCTACACCTTC
TRBV10-1	-	-	TRBJ1-1	CASSATLTEAFF	TGCGCCAGCAGTGCCACATTAACTGAAGCTTTCTTT
TRBV5-1	-	-	TRBJ1-4	CASRGRGEANEKLFF	TGCGCCAGCAGAGGCCGGGGAGAGGCTAATGAAAAACTGTTTTTT
TRBV27	-	-	TRBJ1-2	CASSPHARVYGYTF	TGTGCCAGCAGTCCCCACGCAAGGGTCTATGGCTACACCTTC
TRBV6-5	-	-	TRBJ2-2	CASKGTLNTGELFF	TGTGCCAGCAAGGGGACTCTGAACACCGGGGAGCTGTTTTTT
TRBV5-1	TRBD2	-	TRBJ2-7	CASSLLAGSSYEQYF	TGCGCCAGCAGCTTACTAGCGGGGAGCTCCTACGAGCAGTACTTC
TRBV7-6	TRBD2	-	TRBJ2-3	CASSPRTSGTDTQYF	TGTGCCAGCAGCCCACGGACTAGCGGCACAGATACGCAGTATTTT
TRBV3-1/TRBV3-2	-	-	TRBJ2-1	CASSPAGSHNEQFF	TGTGCCAGCAGTCCCGCGGGGAGCCATAATGAGCAGTTCTTC
TRBV4-3	-	once	TRBJ2-3	CASSQVTADTQYF	TGCGCCAGCAGCCAAGTGACAGCGGATACGCAGTATTTT
TRBV5-1	-	-	TRBJ2-3	CASSDGRADTQYF	TGCGCCAGCAGCGACGGACGAGCAGATACGCAGTATTTT
TRBV10-1	TRBD2	-	TRBJ2-1	CASSESVAPAGGYNEQFF	TGCGCCAGCAGTGAGTCCGTGGCCCCAGCGGGAGGATACAATGAGCAGTTCTTC
TRBV30	-	-	TRBJ1-1	CAWSVGANTEAFF	TGTGCCTGGAGTGTAGGAGCGAACACTGAAGCTTTCTTT
TRBV7-9	TRBD1	-	TRBJ1-6	CASSLTGAYNSPLHF	TGTGCCAGCAGCCTCACAGGGGCCTATAATTCACCCCTCCACTTT
TRBV9	-	-	TRBJ1-4	CASSVYDGNEKLFF	TGTGCCAGCAGCGTATATGACGGTAATGAAAAACTGTTTTTT
TRBV5-8	-	-	TRBJ1-5	CASSLASNNQPQHF	TGTGCCAGCAGCTTGGCCAGCAACAATCAGCCCCAGCATTTT
TRBV5-4	TRBD1	-	TRBJ2-5	CASRGQLQETQYF	TGTGCCAGCAGGGGACAGCTCCAAGAGACCCAGTACTTC
TRBV12-3/TRBV12-4	-	-	TRBJ2-3	CASSLPPDTQYF	TGTGCCAGCAGTCTCCCTCCAGATACGCAGTATTTT
TRBV28	-	-	TRBJ2-2	CASSLSGATGELFF	TGTGCCAGCAGTTTATCCGGGGCCACCGGGGAGCTGTTTTTT
TRBV7-9	-	-	TRBJ2-4	CASSLVGGAKNIQYF	TGTGCCAGCAGCTTAGTAGGGGGGGCCAAAAACATTCAGTACTTC
TRBV6-2/TRBV6-3	-	-	TRBJ1-1	CASSPLGGNTEAFF	TGTGCCAGCAGCCCCCTGGGGGGGAACACTGAAGCTTTCTTT
TRBV5-1	-	-	TRBJ2-7	CASSLSLSGGSYEQYF	TGCGCCAGCAGCTTGAGCCTGTCAGGCGGTTCCTACGAGCAGTACTTC
TRBV20-1	-	-	TRBJ1-2	CSASRLGEIGYTF	TGCAGTGCTAGTAGGCTGGGGGAAATTGGCTACACCTTC
TRBV4-1	-	-	TRBJ2-3	CASSAQVTDTQYF	TGCGCCAGCAGCGCACAAGTTACAGATACGCAGTATTTT
TRBV6-5	-	-	TRBJ1-2	CASSYSRLNGYTF	TGTGCCAGCAGTTACTCGAGGCTGAACGGCTACACCTTC
TRBV20-1	-	-	TRBJ2-5	CSARPQETQYF	TGCAGTGCTCGGCCTCAAGAGACCCAGTACTTC
TRBV24-1	-	-	TRBJ2-3	CATSGGQGITDTQYF	TGTGCCACCAGTGGGGGGCAGGGGATCACAGATACGCAGTATTTT
TRBV5-4	-	-	TRBJ1-4	CASSLEGPGPGEKLFF	TGTGCCAGCAGCTTAGAGGGGCCCGGGCCCGGTGAAAAACTGTTTTTT
TRBV2	-	-	TRBJ1-4	CASSDGTNEKLFF	TGTGCCAGCAGTGATGGGACTAATGAAAAACTGTTTTTT
TRBV5-1	TRBD2	medium-sized	TRBJ2-5	CASSLGTSGEETQYF	TGCGCCAGCAGCTTGGGGACTAGCGGGGAAGAGACCCAGTACTTC
TRBV3-1/TRBV3-2	TRBD1	-	TRBJ2-7	CASSQERDSLNHDEQYF	TGTGCCAGCAGCCAAGAAAGGGACAGTCTTAACCACGACGAGCAGTACTTC
TRBV6-2/TRBV6-3	-	-	TRBJ1-4	CASSYSGTLAKLFF	TGTGCCAGCAGTTACTCGGGAACATTGGCAAAACTGTTTTTT
TRBV18	-	-	TRBJ1-3	CASSPLTERGNTIYF	TGTGCCAGCTCACCACTAACGGAGCGAGGAAACACCATATATTTT
TRBV7-9	-	-	TRBJ2-3	CASSLAGSSTDTQYF	TGTGCCAGCAGCTTAGCCGGTTCTAGCACAGATACGCAGTATTTT
TRBV2	-	-	TRBJ2-7	CASSALWLRGEQYF	TGTGCCAGCAGTGCTTTGTGGCTTCGGGGCGAGCAGTACTTC